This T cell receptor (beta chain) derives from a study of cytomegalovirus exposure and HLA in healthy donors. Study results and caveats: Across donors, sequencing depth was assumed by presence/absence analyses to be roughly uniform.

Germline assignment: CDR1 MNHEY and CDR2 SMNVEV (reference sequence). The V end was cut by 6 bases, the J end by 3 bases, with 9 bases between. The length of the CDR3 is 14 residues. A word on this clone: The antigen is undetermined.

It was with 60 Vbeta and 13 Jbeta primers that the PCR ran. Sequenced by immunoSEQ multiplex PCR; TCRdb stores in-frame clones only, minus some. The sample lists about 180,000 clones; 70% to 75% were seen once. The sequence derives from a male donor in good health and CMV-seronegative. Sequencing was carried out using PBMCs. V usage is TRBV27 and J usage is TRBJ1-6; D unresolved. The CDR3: CASSPTDYNSPLHF. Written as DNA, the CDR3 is TGTGCCAGCAGCCCTACAGACTATAATTCACCCCTCCACTTT.